This T cell receptor beta chain was sequenced for a study of follicular helper T cells after annual influenza vaccination. Across the study: Days 0, 7 and 28 post-vaccination were the blood draw times.

Described time point: 2015-2016 season, 7 days after influenza vaccination. Non-naive CD4+CXCR5+PD-1+ cTfh were sorted into ICOS+CD38+ and ICOS-CD38- fractions. As to this clone: The target antigen is unknown.

Using immunoSEQ multiplex PCR, the repertoire was profiled, and TCRdb retains in-frame clones only, with some absent. The data show some 9,300 clones, 80% to 90% seen once. This CDR3 has 15 amino acids. V lost 4 bases to trimming and J lost 8 bases, with 20 bases between them. Per the germline V gene, CDR1 is MNHNS and CDR2 is SASEGT. Study conclusions and caveats: ICOS-CD38- cTfh most often held earlier Day 7 ICOS+CD38+ clones. Rare clonotypes were missed; only about 8.5-21% of cells gave TCRB.

The sequence derives from an adult who received the influenza vaccine. The sample consisted of CXCR5+ CD38- circulating T follicular helper cells from blood, taken 7 days after influenza vaccination. Subset in this sample: circulating Tfh, non-naive CD4+CXCR5+PD-1+ (ICOS+CD38+ or ICOS-CD38-). The chain is built from TRBV6-1 and TRBJ1-2; TRBD1 might be the D (5 bases). CDR3 loop: CASSATTGSEGGYTF. DNA of the CDR3: TGTGCCAGCAGTGCTACTACCGGGTCCGAGGGGGGCTACACCTTC.